This TCR beta chain was observed in a study of tumor-infiltrating lymphocytes in primary liver carcinoma. Study-level findings and limits: Only about 7-25% of top clones were detected in each of the five tumor regions.

In the case of this clonotype: The antigen remains unidentified.

Co-extraction yielded RNA and DNA from 20-30 mg of unsorted bulk tissue. From roughly 470 ng total RNA, TCR beta cDNA was generated with a primer in the constant region. Modified slightly, ARM-PCR produced TCR beta libraries over three nested multiplex PCR rounds. Using its own MiXCR run on the multiplex PCR reads, TCRdb lists one record per CDR3 protein. The table includes 50,000 to 65,000 distinct CDR3 sequences, over 60% detected once. The origin of this receptor is a man in his forties or fifties with primary liver carcinoma and hepatitis B virus infection. The sample taken for sequencing was liver tumor tissue from sampling region 4. Described subset: tumor region T4, right-lateral pole.

CDR3 sequence (DNA): TGTGCCAGCAGCTTAATGTGGGACAATGAGCAGTTCTTC. Its translation: CASSLMWDNEQFF. The V gene is TRBV11-3, the J gene TRBJ2-1; D uncertain. This CDR3 is 13 amino acids long. From germline, CDR1 is SGHNT and CDR2 YENEEA. The ends were cut back, 2 bases at V and 5 bases at J, with 7 bases in the middle.